This is a list of T cell receptor beta chains from one sample in a study of blood T cell repertoires in COVID-19. Repertoires were generated with immunoSEQ multiplex PCR, while TCRdb's copy carries only in-frame clones and drops some. The sample has some 100,000 clones; about 85% are singletons. The sequenced sample was peripheral blood. These receptors were taken from a man in his forties or fifties with active or convalescent COVID-19. Both conserved end residues are part of each CDR3. The D gene is left open where the match is weak. The listing skips clone size in some rows; elsewhere it reads once, few, many or a size class.

j_call,clone_size,v_call,d_call,cdr3_aa,cdr3_nt
TRBJ2-2,.,TRBV5-8,TRBD2,CASSLGLAEYTGELFF,TGTGCCAGCAGCTTGGGACTAGCGGAGTACACCGGGGAGCTGTTTTTT
TRBJ1-1,once,TRBV18,.,CASSPAQGGGTEAFF,TGTGCCAGCTCACCTGCTCAGGGAGGCGGCACTGAAGCTTTCTTT
TRBJ1-3,.,TRBV24-1,TRBD1,CATSDPGTGDGNTIYF,TGTGCCACCAGTGATCCTGGGACAGGGGACGGAAACACCATATATTTT
TRBJ2-1,.,TRBV9,TRBD2,CASSVVGTSGSRDEQFF,TGTGCCAGCAGCGTAGTAGGGACTAGCGGGAGTAGGGATGAGCAGTTCTTC
TRBJ1-1,.,TRBV7-8,TRBD1,CASSRRDRPNTEAFF,TGTGCCAGCAGCCGAAGGGACAGGCCGAACACTGAAGCTTTCTTT
TRBJ2-7,.,TRBV6-5,.,CASNNNDYEQYF,TGTGCCAGCAATAACAACGATTACGAGCAGTACTTC
TRBJ2-2,.,TRBV29-1,.,CSVDGRNTGELFF,TGCAGCGTTGATGGCCGGAACACCGGGGAGCTGTTTTTT
TRBJ1-2,.,TRBV10-2,.,CASKRGDYGYTF,TGCGCCAGCAAAAGGGGTGACTATGGCTACACCTTC
TRBJ2-7,.,TRBV7-7,.,CASSLQKGDYYEQYF,TGTGCTAGCAGCCTCCAGAAGGGGGATTACTACGAGCAGTACTTC
TRBJ1-4,.,TRBV7-9,TRBD1,CASSPVGWGQDEKLFF,TGTGCCAGCAGCCCAGTGGGCTGGGGACAGGATGAAAAACTGTTTTTT
TRBJ1-1,.,TRBV20-1,.,CSASAEGEGNTEAFF,TGCAGTGCTAGTGCTGAGGGGGAAGGGAACACTGAAGCTTTCTTT
TRBJ1-1,.,TRBV25-1,.,CASSRSGGGIEAFF,TGTGCCAGCAGTCGGTCGGGGGGTGGTATTGAAGCTTTCTTT
TRBJ2-7,.,TRBV6-5,TRBD1,CASTPQGENSYEQYF,TGTGCCAGTACGCCTCAGGGGGAAAATTCCTACGAGCAGTACTTC
TRBJ1-1,.,TRBV2,TRBD1,CASRRSTGVNTEAFF,TGTGCCAGCAGGCGCTCGACAGGGGTGAACACTGAAGCTTTCTTT
TRBJ1-2,.,TRBV29-1,TRBD1,CSVVRDRVSYGYTF,TGCAGCGTTGTCCGGGACAGGGTGTCTTATGGCTACACCTTC
TRBJ2-5,.,TRBV6-5,.,CASSMDWGNKETQYF,TGTGCCAGCAGTATGGACTGGGGAAATAAAGAGACCCAGTACTTC
TRBJ2-2,.,TRBV2,.,CASSETGVTGELFF,TGTGCCAGCAGTGAAACCGGGGTGACCGGGGAGCTGTTTTTT